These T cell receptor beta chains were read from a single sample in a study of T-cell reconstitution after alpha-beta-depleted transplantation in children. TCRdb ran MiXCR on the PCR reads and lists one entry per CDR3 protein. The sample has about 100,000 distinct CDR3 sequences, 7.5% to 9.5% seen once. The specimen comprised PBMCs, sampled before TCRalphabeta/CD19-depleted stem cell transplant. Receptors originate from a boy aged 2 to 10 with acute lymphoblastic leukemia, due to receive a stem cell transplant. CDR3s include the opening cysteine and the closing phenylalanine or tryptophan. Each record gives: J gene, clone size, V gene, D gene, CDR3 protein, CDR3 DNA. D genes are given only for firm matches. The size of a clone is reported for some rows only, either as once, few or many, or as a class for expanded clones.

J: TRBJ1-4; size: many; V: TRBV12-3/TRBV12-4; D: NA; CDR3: CASSSGQTLATNEKLFF; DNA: TGTGCCAGCAGTTCCGGACAGACCCTCGCAACTAATGAAAAACTGTTTTTT
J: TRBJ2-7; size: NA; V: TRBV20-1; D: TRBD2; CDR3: CSARQAGANEQYF; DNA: TGCAGTGCTAGGCAAGCGGGAGCCAACGAGCAGTACTTC
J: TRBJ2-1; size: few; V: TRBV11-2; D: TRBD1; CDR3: CASSPRGPGTGGYNEQFF; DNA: TGTGCCAGCAGCCCGCGGGGTCCCGGGACAGGGGGCTACAATGAGCAGTTCTTC
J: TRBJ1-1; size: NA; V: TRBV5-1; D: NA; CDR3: CASSLDARNTEAFF; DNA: TGCGCCAGCAGCTTGGATGCTAGAAACACTGAAGCTTTCTTT
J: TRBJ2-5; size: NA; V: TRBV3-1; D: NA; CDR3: CASSRRDGGQRVGQYF; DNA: TGTGCCAGCAGCCGCAGGGACGGGGGACAAAGGGTGGGCCAGTACTTC
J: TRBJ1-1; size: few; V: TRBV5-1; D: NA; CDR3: CASSLIRVDTEAFF; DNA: TGCGCCAGCAGCCTCATCCGGGTGGACACTGAAGCTTTCTTT
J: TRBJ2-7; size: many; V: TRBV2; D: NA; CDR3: CASSEKRAGPYEQYF; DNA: TGTGCCAGCAGTGAGAAAAGGGCTGGGCCCTACGAGCAGTACTTC
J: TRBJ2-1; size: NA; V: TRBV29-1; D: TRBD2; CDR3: CSVDGRGGHGEQFF; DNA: TGCAGCGTTGATGGTCGGGGGGGCCATGGTGAGCAGTTCTTC
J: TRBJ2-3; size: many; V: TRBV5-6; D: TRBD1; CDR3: CASSLRTGPDTQYF; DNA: TGTGCCAGCAGCCTGAGGACAGGGCCAGATACGCAGTATTTT
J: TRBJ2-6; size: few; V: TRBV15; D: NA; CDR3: CATSRDERSGANVLTF; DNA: TGTGCCACCAGCAGAGATGAGAGGTCTGGGGCCAACGTCCTGACTTTC
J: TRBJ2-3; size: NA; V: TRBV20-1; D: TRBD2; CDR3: CSARALIAGASTDTQYF; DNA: TGCAGTGCTAGGGCCCTCATAGCGGGGGCCAGCACAGATACGCAGTATTTT
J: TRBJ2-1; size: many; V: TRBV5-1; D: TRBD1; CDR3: CASSRLGDRHYNEQFF; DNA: TGCGCCAGCAGTAGACTTGGGGACAGACACTACAATGAGCAGTTCTTC
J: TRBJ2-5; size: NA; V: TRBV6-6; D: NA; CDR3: CASTLVAVQETQYF; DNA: TGTGCCAGCACTCTCGTAGCGGTACAAGAGACCCAGTACTTC
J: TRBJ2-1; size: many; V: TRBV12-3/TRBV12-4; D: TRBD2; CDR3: CASSLGAGGINEQFF; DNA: TGTGCCAGCAGTTTAGGAGCGGGGGGCATCAATGAGCAGTTCTTC
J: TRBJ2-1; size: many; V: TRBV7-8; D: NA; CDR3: CASSPSGGGPMGQFF; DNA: TGTGCCAGCAGCCCCAGCGGCGGGGGCCCCATGGGGCAGTTCTTC
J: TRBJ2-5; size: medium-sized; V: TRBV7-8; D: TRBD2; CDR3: CASSSRLAGGSETQYF; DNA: TGTGCCAGCAGCTCGCGACTAGCGGGGGGCTCAGAGACCCAGTACTTC
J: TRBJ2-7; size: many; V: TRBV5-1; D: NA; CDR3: CASSFSGGEQYF; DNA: TGCGCCAGCAGCTTTTCAGGTGGGGAGCAGTACTTC
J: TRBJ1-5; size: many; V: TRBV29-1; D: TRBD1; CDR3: CSAERYRDRVMNSNQPQHF; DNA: TGCAGCGCCGAGCGCTACCGGGACAGGGTGATGAATAGCAATCAGCCCCAGCATTTT
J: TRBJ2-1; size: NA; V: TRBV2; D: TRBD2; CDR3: CASSASGGTYNEQFF; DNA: TGTGCCAGCAGTGCGTCGGGGGGGACCTACAATGAGCAGTTCTTC
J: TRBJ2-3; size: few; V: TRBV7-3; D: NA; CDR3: CASSFLGGPDTQYF; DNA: TGTGCCAGCAGCTTCCTCGGGGGGCCAGATACGCAGTATTTT
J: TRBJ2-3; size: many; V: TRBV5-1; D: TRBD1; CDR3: CASSRNGQGGVNTQYF; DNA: TGCGCCAGCAGCCGCAACGGACAGGGCGGAGTAAATACGCAGTATTTT
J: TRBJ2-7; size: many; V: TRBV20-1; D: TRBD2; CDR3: CSASGGDEQYF; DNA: TGCAGTGCTAGCGGGGGGGACGAGCAGTACTTC
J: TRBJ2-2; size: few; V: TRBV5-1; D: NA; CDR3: CASSLAPAGLDTGELFF; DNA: TGCGCCAGCAGCTTGGCCCCGGCGGGGTTAGACACCGGGGAGCTGTTTTTT
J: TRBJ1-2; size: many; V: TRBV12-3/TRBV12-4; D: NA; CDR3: CASSTWSLANYGYTF; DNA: TGTGCCAGCAGTACTTGGTCCCTAGCTAACTATGGCTACACCTTC
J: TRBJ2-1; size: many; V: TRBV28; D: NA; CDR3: CASSPGVRDYNEQFF; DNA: TGTGCCAGCAGCCCTGGGGTCAGAGATTACAATGAGCAGTTCTTC
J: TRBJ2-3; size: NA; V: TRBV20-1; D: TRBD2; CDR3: CSARDRTSGTDTQYF; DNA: TGCAGTGCTAGAGATAGGACTAGCGGAACAGATACGCAGTATTTT
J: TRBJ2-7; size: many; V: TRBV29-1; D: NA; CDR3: CSVEYEGSYEQYF; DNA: TGCAGCGTTGAATATGAGGGATCCTACGAGCAGTACTTC
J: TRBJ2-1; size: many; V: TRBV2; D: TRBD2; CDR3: CASSGISGGFSYNEQFF; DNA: TGTGCCAGCAGCGGTATTAGCGGGGGGTTCTCCTACAATGAGCAGTTCTTC
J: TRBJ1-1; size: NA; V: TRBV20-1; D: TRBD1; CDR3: CSAPLTGGTEAFF; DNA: TGCAGTGCCCCTCTAACAGGGGGCACTGAAGCTTTCTTT
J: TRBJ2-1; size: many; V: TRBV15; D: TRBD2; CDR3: CATRGTSGESAEQFF; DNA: TGTGCCACCAGAGGGACTAGCGGGGAATCGGCTGAGCAGTTCTTC
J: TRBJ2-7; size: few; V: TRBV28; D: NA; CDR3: CASTFSFPQYF; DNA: TGTGCCAGCACCTTTAGCTTCCCACAGTACTTC
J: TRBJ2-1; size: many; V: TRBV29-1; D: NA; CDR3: CSVPRWGPNEQFF; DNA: TGCAGCGTCCCCCGGTGGGGTCCCAATGAGCAGTTCTTC
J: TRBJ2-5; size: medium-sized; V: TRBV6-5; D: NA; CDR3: CASRLGSQETQYF; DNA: TGTGCCAGCAGACTAGGATCCCAAGAGACCCAGTACTTC
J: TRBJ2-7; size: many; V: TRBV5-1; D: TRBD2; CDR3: CASSLALADGEQYF; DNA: TGCGCCAGCAGCTTGGCTCTAGCGGACGGGGAGCAGTACTTC
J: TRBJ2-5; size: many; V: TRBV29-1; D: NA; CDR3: CSVAGSGETQYF; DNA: TGCAGCGTTGCAGGCTCAGGAGAGACCCAGTACTTC
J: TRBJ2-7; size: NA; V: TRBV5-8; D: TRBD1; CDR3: CASRPGTGYEQYF; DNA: TGTGCCAGCAGGCCCGGGACAGGGTACGAGCAGTACTTC
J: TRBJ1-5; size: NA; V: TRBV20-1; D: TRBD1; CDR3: CSASPIGQGRSQPQHF; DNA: TGCAGTGCTAGTCCAATAGGACAGGGCAGGTCTCAGCCCCAGCATTTT
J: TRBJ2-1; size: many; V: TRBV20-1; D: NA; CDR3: CSAVWGSSTYNEQFF; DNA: TGCAGTGCGGTCTGGGGGTCTTCCACCTACAATGAGCAGTTCTTC
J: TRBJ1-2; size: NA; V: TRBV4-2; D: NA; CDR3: CASSPSEVTLGYTF; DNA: TGTGCCAGCAGCCCCTCGGAGGTCACCTTGGGCTACACCTTC
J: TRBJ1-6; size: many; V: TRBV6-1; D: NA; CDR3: CASRPGHNSPLHF; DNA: TGTGCCAGCAGACCGGGTCATAATTCACCCCTCCACTTT